The 13 T cell receptor beta chains below all came from one sample that was sequenced in a study of blood T cell repertoires in COVID-19. Measured with immunoSEQ multiplex PCR; TCRdb has only the in-frame clones, and not every one. The table lists 300,000 to 400,000 clones, about 90% of them singletons, with 2.5% to 4% in the top ten. What was sequenced was peripheral blood. The receptors were sampled from a young woman who had recovered from COVID-19.

The chain is built from TRBV9 and TRBJ2-3; D may be TRBD1 (5 bases). This CDR3 contains 16 residues. V was trimmed by 5 bases and J by 0 bases, leaving 16 bases between them. CDR1 and CDR2 (germline): SGDLS, YYNGEE. The CDR3 DNA follows: TGTGCCAGCAGTGCTACAGGCTATCCTAGCACAGATACGCAGTATTTT. Translating gives CASSATGYPSTDTQYF.

The genes are TRBV4-2 and TRBJ2-1; 10 bases fit TRBD2. The CDR3 totals 16 residues. CDR1 is LGHNA and CDR2 is YNFKEQ in the germline V gene. The J segment lost 1 base and the V segment lost 4 bases, leaving 4 bases of the junction unmatched. The CDR3 nucleotides read TGTGCCAGCAGCCCTGGTAGCGGGAGGTCCTACAATGAGCAGTTCTTC. This encodes CASSPGSGRSYNEQFF.

The rearrangement links TRBV18 to TRBJ2-6; D gene unclear. The CDR3 is 15 amino acids. Trimming took 1 base from V and 2 from J, leaving 6 bases between them. Germline assignment: CDR1 KGHSH and CDR2 LQKENI. The CDR3 protein is CASSPQSAGANVLTF. The CDR3 coding sequence is TGTGCCAGCTCACCACAATCCGCTGGGGCCAACGTCCTGACTTTC.

The V and J genes are TRBV7-2 and TRBJ1-1, with unresolved D. Trimming left V 2 bases short and J 6 bases short, with 10 bases between. This CDR3 spans 13 amino acids. Looked up from germline, CDR1 is SGHTA and CDR2 is FQGNSA. CDR3 residues: CASSLNRGPEAFF. The CDR3, as DNA: TGTGCCAGCAGCTTAAACCGGGGTCCTGAAGCTTTCTTT.

The rearrangement links TRBV11-3 to TRBJ2-3, with TRBD2 as a possible D gene (6 bases). V gave up 6 bases and J gave up 7 bases, with 11 bases separating them. Germline CDR1 and CDR2: SGHNT and YENEEA. The CDR3 is made up of 12 amino acids. CDR3 in DNA: TGTGCCAGCAGACCGGAGGGCAATACGCAGTATTTT. Its translation: CASRPEGNTQYF.

The chain uses TRBV5-6 and TRBJ2-1; possibly TRBD2 for D (6 bases). Germline V CDR1 and CDR2: SGHDT, YYEEEE. The V gene lost 2 bases and the J gene lost 2 bases, with 14 bases spanning the gap. CDR3 size: 16 residues. CDR3 in amino acids: CASSFWSGETYNEQFF. The CDR3 DNA follows: TGTGCCAGCAGCTTTTGGTCGGGAGAGACCTACAATGAGCAGTTCTTC.

V usage is TRBV9 and J usage is TRBJ1-2; 9 bases match TRBD1. Trimming at V came to 5 bases and at J to 3 bases, leaving 11 bases not matched to a gene. The CDR3 consists of 16 residues. The germline V gene encodes CDR1 SGDLS and CDR2 YYNGEE. CDR3 in amino acids: CASSPSPGQGYYGYTF. CDR3 in DNA: TGTGCCAGCAGTCCTAGTCCGGGACAGGGTTACTATGGCTACACCTTC.

CDR3 coding DNA: TGTGCCTGGAGTGAACAGGGGGGAGCTTTCTTT. As protein: CAWSEQGGAFF. The chain links TRBV30 to TRBJ1-1; 8 positions agree with TRBD1. The J segment lost 10 bases and the V segment lost 1 base, leaving 2 bases of the junction unmatched. CDR1 and CDR2 (germline): GTSNPN, SVGIG (reference sequence). This CDR3 is built from 11 residues. The full variable domain, with the rest looked up from reference TRBV30 and TRBJ1-1, is SQTIHQWPATLVQPVGSPLSLECTVEGTSNPNLYWYRQAAGRGLQLLFYSVGIGQISSEVPQNLSASRPQDRQFILSSKKLLLSDSGFYLCAWSEQGGAFFGQGTRLTVV.

CDR3 sequence: CASSQDLGVDGYTF. The CDR3 DNA is TGCGCCAGCAGCCAAGATTTAGGGGTGGATGGCTACACCTTC. The chain is built from TRBV4-3 and TRBJ1-2, with a possible D match to TRBD1 (5 bases). Trimming pared 0 bases from V and 6 bases from J, leaving 11 bases between. Germline V gives CDR1 LGHNA, CDR2 YSLEER. The CDR3 has 14 residues.

The chain employs TRBV6-5 and TRBJ1-2; TRBD1 is a possible D gene (6 bases). Germline V gene data show CDR1 as MNHEY and CDR2 as SVGAGI. The V and J ends lost 4 bases and 7 bases respectively, with 16 bases between them. The CDR3 has 14 residues. The CDR3 protein is CASSFGRGGLGYTF. For the CDR3, the DNA is TGTGCCAGCAGTTTCGGTCGGGGGGGGCTTGGCTACACCTTC.

This clone was found once. The chain employs TRBV19 and TRBJ2-1; the D gene is possibly TRBD1 (7 bases). V dropped 7 bases and J dropped 10 bases, with 23 bases sitting between them. Germline loops: CDR1 LNHDA, CDR2 SQIVND (reference sequence). The CDR3 totals 15 residues. CDR3 nucleotide sequence: TGTGCCAGTATCCTCGGCCAGGGGGGTACTGGGGAGCAGTTCTTC. This sequence encodes CASILGQGGTGEQFF. The variable domain in full, completed from reference TRBV19 and TRBJ2-1, reads DGGITQSPKYLFRKEGQNVTLSCEQNLNHDAMYWYRQDPGQGLRLIYYSQIVNDFQKGDIAEGYSVSREKKESFPLTVTSAQKNPTAFYLCASILGQGGTGEQFFGPGTRLTVL.

The chain joins TRBV12-3 or TRBV12-4 to TRBJ1-5, with D possibly TRBD1 on 5 matching bases. V dropped 6 bases and J dropped 4 bases, with 10 bases sitting between them. The CDR3 is 13 amino acids. The CDR3 loop reads CASRSRVNQPQHF. CDR3 coding DNA: TGTGCCAGCAGGAGCAGGGTTAATCAGCCCCAGCATTTT.

As DNA, the CDR3 is TGTGCCAGCAGCCAAGCTCCTCTTTCAGGGGCCCCCACTGAAGCTTTCTTT. It encodes CASSQAPLSGAPTEAFF. This chain uses TRBV14 with TRBJ1-1, with D perhaps TRBD1 (6 bases). The CDR3 sequence is 17 residues long. Deletions cut 1 base from V and 4 bases from J, with 19 bases between. Germline V CDR1 and CDR2: SGHDN, FVKESK.